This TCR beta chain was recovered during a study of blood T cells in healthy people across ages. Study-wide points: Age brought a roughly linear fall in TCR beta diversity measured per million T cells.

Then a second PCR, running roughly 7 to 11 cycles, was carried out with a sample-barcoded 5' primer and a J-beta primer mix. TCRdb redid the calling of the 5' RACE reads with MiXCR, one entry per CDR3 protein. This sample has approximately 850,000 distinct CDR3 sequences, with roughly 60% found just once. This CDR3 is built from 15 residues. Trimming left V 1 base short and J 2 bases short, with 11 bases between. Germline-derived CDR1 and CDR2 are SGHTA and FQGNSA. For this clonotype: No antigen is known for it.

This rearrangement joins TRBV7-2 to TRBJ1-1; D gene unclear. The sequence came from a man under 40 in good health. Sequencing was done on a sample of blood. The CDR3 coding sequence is TGTGCCAGCAGCTTAGAACCAGACGGTAACACTGAAGCTTTCTTT. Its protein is CASSLEPDGNTEAFF.